The 8 T cell receptor beta chains below come from one sample, sequenced in a study of cytotoxic CD8 clonotypes in ibrutinib-treated CLL. Data came from immunoSEQ multiplex PCR; TCRdb stores just in-frame clones and leaves some out. Among fewer than 100,000 clones, roughly 80% were seen once, and the ten largest hold roughly 4.8%. The sample was PBMCs, taken after 12 months of ibrutinib treatment. These receptors were collected from a human donor with chronic lymphocytic leukemia.

The V gene is TRBV7-9, the J gene TRBJ2-5; D remains unclear. This CDR3 has 12 amino acids. The germline V and J ends were trimmed by 5 bases and 5 bases, with 9 bases remaining between them. Germline-derived CDR1 and CDR2 are SEHNR and FQNEAQ (reference sequence). Here the CDR3 reads CASSRPRETQYF. CDR3 DNA: TGTGCCAGCAGCCGGCCGAGGGAGACCCAGTACTTC.

This clone turned up a few times. This rearrangement joins TRBV6-6 to TRBJ2-7; no clear D. The CDR3 extends over 12 amino acids. Germline CDR1 is MNHNY and CDR2 is SVGAGI (reference sequence). V was trimmed by 2 bases and J by 5 bases, leaving 7 bases between them. CDR3 amino acids: CASSYGRNEQYF. The CDR3 region has the DNA TGTGCCAGCAGTTACGGCCGAAACGAGCAGTACTTC.

This chain connects TRBV6-6 to TRBJ1-1, with D maybe TRBD1 (5 bases). Germline loops: CDR1 MNHNY, CDR2 SVGAGI (reference sequence). The length of the CDR3 is 15 residues. V was pared by 2 bases and J by 0 bases, with 10 bases between. The CDR3 spells CASSYHRNLNTEAFF. DNA of the CDR3: TGTGCCAGCAGTTACCACAGGAACTTGAACACTGAAGCTTTCTTT.

V gene TRBV4-3 combines with J gene TRBJ1-4, with unresolved D. Trimming cost V 1 base and J 6 bases, with 9 bases left between them. The V gene's germline CDR1 is LGHNA and CDR2 YSLEER. The CDR3 spans 14 residues. DNA for the CDR3: TGCGCCAGCAGCCAAGGAGGGAGGGATGAAAAACTGTTTTTT. Its protein is CASSQGGRDEKLFF.

CDR3 DNA sequence: TGTGCCAGCAGATCGACAGGGGGCGCGTACGAGCAGTACTTC. Its protein product is CASRSTGGAYEQYF. The gene calls are TRBV11-1 and TRBJ2-7; 10 nucleotides match TRBD1. Germline CDR1 SGHAT, CDR2 FQDESV (reference sequence). The CDR3 loop spans 14 amino acids. J lost 4 bases, V lost 6 bases, and 6 bases had no gene match.

The CDR3 spells CASSFAYEQFF. For the CDR3, the DNA is TGTGCCAGCAGCTTTGCCTATGAGCAGTTCTTC. This chain joins TRBV5-6 and TRBJ2-1; D remains ambiguous. Germline V gene lookup returns CDR1 SGHDT and CDR2 YYEEEE. The V end was cut by 2 bases, the J end by 8 bases, with 5 bases between. This CDR3 is 11 amino acids long. Looking up the rest from reference TRBV5-6 and TRBJ2-1 gives the full variable domain: DAGVTQSPTHLIKTRGQQVTLRCSPKSGHDTVSWYQQALGQGPQFIFQYYEEEERQRGNFPDRFSGHQFPNYSSELNVNALLLGDSALYLCASSFAYEQFFGPGTRLTVL.

The DNA for the CDR3 is TGTGCCAGCAGCCCAGGACTAGCCTTTCTCTCAGAGCAGTTCTTC. Translated: CASSPGLAFLSEQFF. The gene calls are TRBV7-3 and TRBJ2-1; 8 bases align to TRBD2. Trimming removed 5 bases from V and 10 bases from J; junction bases left unmatched: 13. From germline, CDR1 is SGHTA and CDR2 FQGTGA. The CDR3 is 15 residues long.

This clone showed up many times. The chain uses TRBV6-6 and TRBJ1-2, with D possibly being TRBD1 (5 bases). The CDR3 is 11 amino acids. Germline-derived CDR1 and CDR2 are MNHNY and SVGAGI (reference sequence). The V and J ends lost 8 bases and 7 bases respectively, with 11 bases between them. CDR3 coding DNA: TGTGCCAGCGGTCGGGACGGTGGCTACACCTTC. It yields the protein CASGRDGGYTF.